A selection of T cell receptor beta chains follows, all from one sample in a study of blood T cell repertoires in COVID-19. Repertoires were generated with immunoSEQ multiplex PCR, while TCRdb's copy carries only in-frame clones and drops some. Of 250,000 or so clones in the sample, 80% to 90% were seen once. The sample was PBMCs or T cells enriched from blood (not recorded which). These receptors all come from a woman in her 50s who had been exposed to COVID-19. Both conserved end residues are part of each CDR3. The D gene is left open where the match is weak. Expanded clones are given a class, and other clones once, few, many or no size at all.

CASNRDRGSYNEQFF	TGTGCCAGCAACCGGGACAGGGGCTCCTACAATGAGCAGTTCTTC	TRBD1	TRBJ2-1	TRBV3-1/TRBV3-2	NA
CASSQELGGGQPQHF	TGCGCCAGCAGCCAAGAGTTAGGGGGCGGTCAGCCCCAGCATTTT	TRBD1	TRBJ1-5	TRBV4-1	few
CASSLYGSSYEQYF	TGTGCCAGCAGCTTATATGGGAGCTCCTACGAGCAGTACTTC	NA	TRBJ2-7	TRBV5-5	NA
CASSPGLNEQFF	TGTGCCAGCAGCCCCGGACTGAATGAGCAGTTCTTC	NA	TRBJ2-1	TRBV5-4	once
CSVVYRGIEQFF	TGCAGCGTTGTATACAGGGGGATTGAGCAGTTCTTC	TRBD1	TRBJ2-1	TRBV29-1	NA
CASSSWTVSEAFF	TGTGCCAGCAGCTCCTGGACAGTTTCTGAAGCTTTCTTT	NA	TRBJ1-1	TRBV5-4	NA
CAGSRGNQPQHF	TGTGCCGGTTCCCGGGGCAATCAGCCCCAGCATTTT	NA	TRBJ1-5	TRBV19	NA
CASSGTGSGTEAFF	TGTGCCAGCAGTGGAACAGGGTCGGGCACTGAAGCTTTCTTT	NA	TRBJ1-1	TRBV25-1	NA
CASSTYQATEAFF	TGTGCCAGCAGCACGTACCAGGCCACTGAAGCTTTCTTT	NA	TRBJ1-1	TRBV9	few
CASRGTGGEAFF	TGTGCCAGCAGAGGGACAGGGGGTGAAGCTTTCTTT	TRBD1	TRBJ1-1	TRBV13	NA
CASSLPRLAGGGETQYF	TGTGCCAGCAGTCTCCCCCGACTAGCGGGGGGGGGAGAGACCCAGTACTTC	TRBD2	TRBJ2-5	TRBV28	NA
CASSLSSSYNSPLHF	TGTGCCAGCAGTTTAAGTAGCTCCTATAATTCACCCCTCCACTTT	NA	TRBJ1-6	TRBV27	NA
CASSLGVLAGGPKAGTQYF	TGTGCCAGCAGCCTTGGGGTCCTAGCGGGGGGTCCAAAGGCGGGGACCCAGTACTTC	TRBD2	TRBJ2-5	TRBV28	NA
CASLMSTVNYGYTF	TGTGCCAGCCTGATGAGTACCGTTAACTATGGCTACACCTTC	NA	TRBJ1-2	TRBV6-5	NA
CAISESRGLIDTQYF	TGTGCCATCAGTGAGAGCAGGGGGCTGATAGATACGCAGTATTTT	TRBD1	TRBJ2-3	TRBV10-3	NA
CASNRVRDKEWEKLFF	TGTGCCAGCAATCGGGTCCGGGACAAAGAGTGGGAAAAACTGTTTTTT	NA	TRBJ1-4	TRBV27	NA
CASSSPPRGKTQYF	TGTGCCAGCAGTTCGCCACCTCGGGGAAAGACCCAGTACTTC	NA	TRBJ2-5	TRBV27	NA
CASIGGPEVGVTQYF	TGTGCCAGCATAGGAGGGCCAGAAGTAGGGGTAACGCAGTATTTT	NA	TRBJ2-3	TRBV7-9	once